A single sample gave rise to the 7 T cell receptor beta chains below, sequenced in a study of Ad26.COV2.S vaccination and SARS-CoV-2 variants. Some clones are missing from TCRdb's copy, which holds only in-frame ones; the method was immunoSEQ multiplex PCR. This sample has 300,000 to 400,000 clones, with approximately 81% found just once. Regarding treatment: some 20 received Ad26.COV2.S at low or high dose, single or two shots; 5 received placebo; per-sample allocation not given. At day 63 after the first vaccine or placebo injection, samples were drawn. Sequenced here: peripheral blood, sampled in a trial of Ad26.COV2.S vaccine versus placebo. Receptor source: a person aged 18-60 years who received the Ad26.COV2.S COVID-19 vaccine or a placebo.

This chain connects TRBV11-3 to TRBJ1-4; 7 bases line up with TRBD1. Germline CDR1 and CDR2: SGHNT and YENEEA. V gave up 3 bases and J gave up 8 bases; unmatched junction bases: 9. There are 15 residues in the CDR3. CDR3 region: CASSLLGQPKEKLFF. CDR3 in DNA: TGTGCCAGCAGCTTGCTGGGACAGCCCAAGGAAAAACTGTTTTTT.

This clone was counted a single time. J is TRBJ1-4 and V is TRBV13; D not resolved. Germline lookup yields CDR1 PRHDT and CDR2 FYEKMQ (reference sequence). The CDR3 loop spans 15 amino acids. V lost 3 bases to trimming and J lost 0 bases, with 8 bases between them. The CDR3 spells CASSLDYATNEKLFF. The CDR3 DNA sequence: TGTGCCAGCAGCTTGGATTATGCAACTAATGAAAAACTGTTTTTT.

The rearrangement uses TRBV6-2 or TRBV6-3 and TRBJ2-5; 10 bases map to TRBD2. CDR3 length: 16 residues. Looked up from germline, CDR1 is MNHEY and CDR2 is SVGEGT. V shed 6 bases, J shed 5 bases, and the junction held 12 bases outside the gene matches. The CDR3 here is CASSRIPAGGPETQYF. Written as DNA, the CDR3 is TGTGCCAGCAGCCGTATCCCAGCGGGAGGGCCCGAGACCCAGTACTTC.

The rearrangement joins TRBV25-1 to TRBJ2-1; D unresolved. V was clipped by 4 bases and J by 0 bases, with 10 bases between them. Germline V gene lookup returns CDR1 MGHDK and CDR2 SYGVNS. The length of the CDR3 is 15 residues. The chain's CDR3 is CASSGAQSSYNEQFF. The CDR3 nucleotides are TGTGCCAGCAGTGGGGCCCAAAGCTCCTACAATGAGCAGTTCTTC.

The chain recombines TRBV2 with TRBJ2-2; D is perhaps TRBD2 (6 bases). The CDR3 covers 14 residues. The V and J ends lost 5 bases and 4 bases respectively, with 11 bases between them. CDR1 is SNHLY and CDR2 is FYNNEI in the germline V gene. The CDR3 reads CASSRPGSTGELFF. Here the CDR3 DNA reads TGTGCCAGCAGTCGACCCGGGAGCACCGGGGAGCTGTTTTTT.

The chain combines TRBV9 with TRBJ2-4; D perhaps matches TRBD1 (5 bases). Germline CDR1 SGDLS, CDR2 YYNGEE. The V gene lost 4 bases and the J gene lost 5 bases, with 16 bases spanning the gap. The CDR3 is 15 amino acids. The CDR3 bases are TGTGCCAGCAGCACTTATGCAGGGTTACAAAACATTCAGTACTTC. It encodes CASSTYAGLQNIQYF.

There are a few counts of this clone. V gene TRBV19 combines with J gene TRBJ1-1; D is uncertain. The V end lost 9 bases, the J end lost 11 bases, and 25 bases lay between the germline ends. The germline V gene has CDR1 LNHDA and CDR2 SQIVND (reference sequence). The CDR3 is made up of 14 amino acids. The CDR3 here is CASTPLPEGFPAFF. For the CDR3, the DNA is TGTGCCAGCACCCCATTGCCGGAGGGTTTCCCCGCTTTCTTT.